This entry describes one T cell receptor (beta chain). Germline assignment: CDR1 LNHDA and CDR2 SQIVND (reference sequence). V was clipped by 6 bases and J by 2 bases; unmatched bases: 7. The CDR3 runs 15 residues. Regarding treatment: randomized to nivolumab then ipilimumab (arm A) or the reverse (arm B). The source of the sample is a study of sequential checkpoint blockade in melanoma. About the study: First-line arms were nivolumab then ipilimumab, or the reverse, randomized 1:1. After both sequences, patients received maintenance nivolumab.

TCRdb's copy holds only in-frame clones and misses some; the assay was immunoSEQ multiplex PCR. The sample lists around 12,000 clones; 75% to 80% were seen once. The specimen comprised CD8+ T cells sorted from blood (inferred from file names), sampled from a patient given nivolumab and ipilimumab in sequence. The chain recombines TRBV19 with TRBJ1-1; 9 bases align to TRBD1. This TCR derives from a human donor with melanoma. This chain's CDR3 is CASRINRGLNTEAFF. The CDR3, as DNA: TGTGCCAGTAGGATAAACAGGGGGCTTAACACTGAAGCTTTCTTT.